This TCR beta chain was found in a study of shared clonotypes between healthy human individuals. This clone occurred a few times. The same CDR3 is also encoded by other DNA sequences in this sample. TCRdb's copy holds only in-frame clones and misses some; the assay was immunoSEQ multiplex PCR. The repertoire holds approximately 2.5 million clones, with 93% as singletons. V dropped 4 bases and J dropped 3 bases, with 4 bases sitting between them. This CDR3 is 12 amino acids long. The germline V gene encodes CDR1 MDHEN and CDR2 SYDVKM. Sequenced material: naive CD4+ T cells from PBMCs. Subset described: CD45RA+ positively selected. The gene calls are TRBV28 and TRBJ1-5, with D unresolved. The receptor's source is a man aged 18 to 29 in good health. Some clones in this sample may be carry-over from other donors' samples. CDR3: CASSSPNQPQHF. The CDR3, as DNA: TGTGCCAGCAGTTCCCCCAATCAGCCCCAGCATTTT.